This TCR beta chain appears in the sequencing data of a study of control samples from healthy donors and cancer patients. TCRdb's table, derived via immunoSEQ multiplex PCR, lists solely in-frame clones and lacks some. Of about 160,000 clones listed, around 96% are singletons. Sequences were obtained from blood. This receptor was identified in a woman aged 40 to 50 in good health.

The CDR3 is CASSPSGTGETEAFF. DNA for the CDR3: TGTGCCAGCTCCCCCTCTGGGACAGGGGAAACTGAAGCTTTCTTT. This sequence joins TRBV18 and TRBJ1-1, with 10 bases lining up with TRBD1. The CDR3 is made up of 15 amino acids. Germline CDR1 and CDR2: KGHSH and LQKENI. The J segment lost 5 bases and the V segment lost 6 bases, leaving 9 bases of the junction unmatched.